Described below is a single T cell receptor beta chain sequence and its context. The antigen remains unidentified. This sample stems from a study of shared clonotypes between healthy human individuals. Turning to the study itself: There were three CD4 naive, three CD4 memory, two CD8 naive and one CD8 memory plates per donor.

In the original analysis: ImmunoSEQ output lacked quality scores and full-length reads, limiting matched filtering. Profiling relied on immunoSEQ multiplex PCR, and the TCRdb table lists in-frame clones only, not all of them. V and J calls plus clone size are reproduced from that table; the DNA served to infer D and trimming. The sample has 1.5 million to 1.9 million clones, around 98% seen once. Notes on the study in general: Rarefaction indicated that sorted-subset sequencing remained incomplete although depth was large.

Sequencing used naive CD4+ T cells sorted from blood. The subset was: CD45RA+ positively selected. The sequence was collected from a man aged 30 to 45 in good health.

CDR3 nucleotides: TGTGCCAGCAGCTCAAGTCTGGCCTCCCCGAACACCGGGGAGCTGTTTTTT. It yields the protein CASSSSLASPNTGELFF. The V and J genes are TRBV12-1 and TRBJ2-2; the tabulated D call, TRBD1, remains unverified against the DNA. TRBV12-1 counts as a pseudogene. The CDR3 is 17 residues long.